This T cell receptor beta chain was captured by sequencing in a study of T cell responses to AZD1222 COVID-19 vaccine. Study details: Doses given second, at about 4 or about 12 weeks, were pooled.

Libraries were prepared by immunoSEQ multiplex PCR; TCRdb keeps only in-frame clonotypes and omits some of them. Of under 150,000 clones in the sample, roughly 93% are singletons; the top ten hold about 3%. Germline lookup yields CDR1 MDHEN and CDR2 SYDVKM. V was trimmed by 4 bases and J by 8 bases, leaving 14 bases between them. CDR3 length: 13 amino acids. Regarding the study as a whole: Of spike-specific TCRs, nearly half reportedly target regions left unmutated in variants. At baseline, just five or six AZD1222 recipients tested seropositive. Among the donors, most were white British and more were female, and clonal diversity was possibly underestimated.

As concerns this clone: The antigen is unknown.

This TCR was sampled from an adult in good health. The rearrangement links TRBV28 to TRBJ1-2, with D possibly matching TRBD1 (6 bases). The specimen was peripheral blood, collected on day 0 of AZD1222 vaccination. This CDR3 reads CASSSHRANGYTF. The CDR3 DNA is TGTGCCAGCAGTTCCCACAGGGCGAACGGCTACACCTTC.